The 20 T cell receptor beta chains below all came from one sample that was sequenced in a study of T cells after yellow fever vaccination. TCRdb called the 5' RACE reads again in MiXCR, with one record for every CDR3 protein. The table includes a few hundred thousand distinct CDR3 sequences, 6.2% detected once. The starting material was PBMCs, obtained 5 days after the yellow fever booster vaccination. Receptors originate from a man in his thirties or forties who received the YFV17D yellow fever vaccine.

This clonotype was recorded a few times. This chain connects TRBV20-1 to TRBJ2-2; D remains ambiguous. V was shortened by 6 bases and J by 3 bases, with 14 bases between the two germline ends. Germline CDR1 reads DFQATT; CDR2 reads SNEGSKA (reference sequence). The CDR3 runs 14 residues. The CDR3 nucleotides read TGCAGTGCCAGATTCGTACTTGACACCGGGGAGCTGTTTTTT. Translation gives CSARFVLDTGELFF.

J is TRBJ2-3 and V is TRBV6-4, with 8 bases fitting TRBD1. Losses at the gene ends were 4 bases for V and 3 bases for J; bases not matched to a gene: 6. The CDR3 is 15 residues long. In germline, CDR1 is MRHNA, CDR2 SNTAGT. CDR3 loop: CASSVSGGNTDTQYF. The CDR3 DNA reads as TGTGCCAGCAGTGTATCAGGGGGCAATACAGATACGCAGTATTTT.

This sequence joins TRBV6-1 and TRBJ1-4; D is possibly TRBD1 (5 bases). The CDR3 extends over 14 amino acids. V was clipped by 8 bases and J by 3 bases, with 13 bases between them. The germline V gene has CDR1 MNHNS and CDR2 SASEGT. The CDR3 DNA reads TGTGCCAGCCGGGGGGAACGCGCTAATGAAAAACTGTTTTTT. This sequence encodes CASRGERANEKLFF.

This clonotype was detected only a few times. The chain joins TRBV19 to TRBJ2-4; D not resolved. V was cut by 6 bases and J by 6 bases, with 21 bases left in between. The length of the CDR3 is 16 residues. Germline-derived CDR1 and CDR2 are LNHDA and SQIVND (reference sequence). CDR3 protein: CASSFPQQTRRNIQYF. CDR3 nucleotide sequence: TGTGCCAGTAGCTTCCCCCAGCAGACTCGGAGAAACATTCAGTACTTC.

V is TRBV20-1 and J is TRBJ2-1; 13 bases agree with TRBD2. CDR1 is DFQATT and CDR2 is SNEGSKA in the germline V gene (reference sequence). CDR3 length: 18 amino acids. V dropped 8 bases and J dropped 0; count of bases not matched to a gene: 13. The CDR3 loop is CSSYFGTSGKGSYNEQFF. The CDR3, as DNA: TGCAGTTCCTATTTCGGGACTAGCGGGAAAGGCTCCTACAATGAGCAGTTCTTC.

This clonotype was seen a handful of times. The chain carries TRBV10-2 and TRBJ2-2, with D unresolved. The V end lost 6 bases, the J end lost 5 bases, and 7 bases lay between the germline ends. The CDR3 is 12 residues long. Germline V gives CDR1 WSHSY, CDR2 SAAADI. The CDR3 spells CASRAQTGELFF. CDR3 in DNA: TGCGCCAGCAGAGCTCAGACCGGGGAGCTGTTTTTT.

As concerns this clonotype: A junction boundary mismatches the germline segment, possibly from a read error. The CDR3, as DNA: TGCTGTGCAAAGGGACTAGCGGGAGGGTACACAGATACGCAGTATTTT. Translating it yields CCAKGLAGGYTDTQYF. This rearrangement joins TRBV20-1 to TRBJ2-3; TRBD2 aligns across 16 bases. Germline lookup yields CDR1 DFQATT and CDR2 SNEGSKA (reference sequence). The CDR3 extends over 16 amino acids.

This clonotype was picked up many times. The V and J genes are TRBV7-9 and TRBJ1-5; D perhaps matches TRBD1 (6 bases). Germline-derived CDR1 and CDR2 are SEHNR and FQNEAQ (reference sequence). Trimming stripped 5 bases from V and 2 bases from J, with 13 bases between. The CDR3 totals 15 residues. The CDR3 DNA reads TGTGCCAGCAGCCGTACGGACAGTCGCAATCAGCCCCAGCATTTT. Translated: CASSRTDSRNQPQHF.

This clonotype was counted many times. The V and J genes are TRBV5-1 and TRBJ2-5; D call uncertain. The CDR3 length is 13 residues. Per germline, CDR1 SGHRS and CDR2 YFSETQ. Trimming cost V 4 bases and J 2 bases, with 9 bases left between them. CDR3: CASSPELQETQYF. Here the CDR3 DNA reads TGCGCCAGCAGCCCAGAACTACAAGAGACCCAGTACTTC.

Many counts were recorded for this clonotype. The CDR3 coding sequence is TGTGCCAGCAGTACCCGGGACTCGTTCGAGCAGTACTTC. Its protein product is CASSTRDSFEQYF. This chain connects TRBV12-3 or TRBV12-4 to TRBJ2-7, with a tentative D call TRBD2 (6 bases). This CDR3 is 13 amino acids long. Deletions cut 5 bases from V and 6 bases from J, with 14 bases between.

The sample holds many counts of this clonotype. The chain combines TRBV7-2 with TRBJ2-7; 11 bases are a match to TRBD1. CDR1 SGHTA and CDR2 FQGNSA come from the germline V gene. Trimming took 5 bases from V and 3 from J; bases not matched to a gene: 6. The CDR3 length is 15 residues. The CDR3 nucleotides read TGTGCCAGCAGCCCCCGGACAGGGGGCGTCTACGAGCAGTACTTC. Its translation: CASSPRTGGVYEQYF.

The chain combines TRBV4-1 with TRBJ1-1, with D possibly being TRBD1 (5 bases). The CDR3 loop spans 15 amino acids. The V end lost 0 bases, the J end lost 4 bases, and 12 bases lay between the germline ends. Germline V CDR1 and CDR2: MGHRA, YSYEKL. This CDR3 is CASSQDWAGTTEAFF. Here the CDR3 DNA reads TGCGCCAGCAGCCAAGATTGGGCAGGGACCACTGAAGCTTTCTTT.

This clonotype was recorded many times. The rearrangement uses TRBV7-2 and TRBJ2-3; D is unclear. V lost 7 bases and J 4 bases, leaving 12 bases between the germline ends. CDR1 and CDR2 from the germline V gene are SGHTA and FQGNSA. The CDR3 loop spans 13 amino acids. The CDR3 region has the DNA TGTGCCAGCACCCTACGGCTGTCAGATACGCAGTATTTT. Encoded protein: CASTLRLSDTQYF.

The chain couples TRBV18 to TRBJ2-6; 8 bases align to TRBD1. Germline CDR1 reads KGHSH; CDR2 reads LQKENI. The trim removed 4 bases at V and 0 bases at J, leaving 5 bases unmatched. The CDR3 length is 17 residues. CDR3: CASSRGQGNSGANVLTF. In nucleotides, the CDR3 is TGTGCCAGCTCACGCGGACAGGGAAACTCTGGGGCCAACGTCCTGACTTTC.

This clonotype was observed a few times. V and J are TRBV18 and TRBJ1-2; maybe TRBD1 (6 bases). The ends were cut back, 2 bases at V and 8 bases at J, with 12 bases in the middle. The CDR3 runs to 13 residues. Germline CDR1 is KGHSH and CDR2 is LQKENI. The CDR3 region has the DNA TGTGCCAGCTCACCAGAAACAGGGAGGGGCTACACCTTC. Translation: CASSPETGRGYTF.

This clonotype was seen only a few times. This chain links TRBV2 with TRBJ2-1; possible D gene TRBD2, 6 bases. There are 15 residues in the CDR3. The germline CDR1 and CDR2 sequences are SNHLY and FYNNEI. The germline V and J ends were trimmed by 6 bases and 3 bases, with 15 bases remaining between them. The CDR3 sequence: CASRGERVGYNEQFF. For the CDR3, the DNA is TGTGCCAGCAGGGGGGAGCGGGTCGGCTACAATGAGCAGTTCTTC.

This sequence joins TRBV11-2 and TRBJ2-3; 11 bases fit TRBD2. With V trimmed by 1 base and J by 6 bases, 12 bases remained unmatched. Germline V gene sequence: CDR1 SGHAT, CDR2 FQNNGV. CDR3 length: 18 residues. The CDR3 loop reads CASSLGLAGRSYGDTQYF. CDR3 DNA: TGTGCCAGCAGCTTAGGACTAGCGGGAAGGTCCTATGGGGATACGCAGTATTTT.

This clonotype appeared a few times. V and J are TRBV24-1 and TRBJ2-1; D may match TRBD1 or TRBD2 (5 bases each). CDR1 is KGHDR, CDR2 SFDVKD, per germline. CDR3 size: 13 residues. The V and J ends lost 4 bases and 7 bases respectively, with 10 bases between them. DNA for the CDR3: TGTGCCACCAGTGAAACTGAGGGGAATGAGCAGTTCTTC. This gives the protein CATSETEGNEQFF.

The V gene is TRBV20-1, the J gene TRBJ2-5; TRBD2 matches at 9 bases. CDR1 is DFQATT and CDR2 is SNEGSKA in the germline V gene (reference sequence). The V gene end was trimmed by 6 bases and the J gene end by 2 bases; junction bases not matched to a gene: 10. The CDR3 extends over 15 amino acids. The CDR3 bases are TGCAGTGCGAGCGTAGCGGGAGTTAGGCAAGAGACCCAGTACTTC. This codes for CSASVAGVRQETQYF.

This clonotype came up many times. The rearrangement joins TRBV4-2 to TRBJ2-1; 10 positions agree with TRBD2. Germline trimming cut 0 bases from V and 8 bases from J; bases unmatched to any gene: 13. Looked up from germline, CDR1 is LGHNA and CDR2 is YNFKEQ. The CDR3 runs 18 residues. CDR3: CASSQEPPRSSGSHEQFF. The CDR3 nucleotides read TGTGCCAGCAGCCAAGAACCACCTAGGTCTAGCGGGAGTCATGAGCAGTTCTTC.